The 8 T cell receptor beta chains below all came from one sample that was sequenced in a study of breast tumors, draining lymph nodes, adjacent tissues. Each CDR3 protein is one row after TCRdb ran MiXCR on the multiplex PCR reads. The repertoire holds about 200,000 distinct CDR3 sequences, with less than 40% as singletons. Samples came from axillary lymph nodes draining the breast cancer. Sequencing was carried out using axillary lymph node tissue. The source is a female donor with breast cancer. Some clones in this sample may be carry-over from other donors' samples.

In its sample, this clonotype was seen many times. This chain joins TRBV4-2 and TRBJ1-5, with TRBD1 matching 8 bases. Trimming took 1 base from V and 3 from J; bases not matched to a gene: 11. Per the germline V gene, CDR1 is LGHNA and CDR2 is YNFKEQ. This CDR3 region has 18 residues. CDR3 nucleotide sequence: TGTGCCAGCAGCCAAGGGCAGACCAGACAGGGGTACAATCAGCCCCAGCATTTT. Residues: CASSQGQTRQGYNQPQHF.

As for this clonotype: A much bigger clone sits one base away, suggesting this may be a read error. The V call is TRBV9, the J call TRBJ2-1; tentatively, D is TRBD2 (5 bases). The length of the CDR3 is 13 residues. Germline V gene sequence: CDR1 SGDLS, CDR2 YYNGEE. CDR3 amino acids: CASGVDEGGEQFF. The CDR3 region has the DNA TGTGCCAGCGGCGTAGATGAGGGTGGAGAGCAGTTCTTC.

This clonotype was observed a few times. It may be a read error: a sequence one base away is much more abundant. The missing conserved phenylalanine or tryptophan at the end of this CDR3 makes a read error likely. CDR3 sequence: CASSVAGTGEQYS. CDR3 in DNA: TGTGCCAGCAGCGTAGCAGGGACGGGCGAGCAGTACTCC. V gene TRBV9 combines with J gene TRBJ2-7, with D perhaps matching TRBD1 or TRBD2 (5 bases each). Germline loops: CDR1 SGDLS, CDR2 YYNGEE. This CDR3 region has 13 residues. Deletions cut 0 bases from V and 6 bases from J, with 10 bases between.

The table lists this clonotype with a few counts. Being one base from a much bigger clone, this may be a read error. This chain uses TRBV12-3 or TRBV12-4 with TRBJ2-7; D ambiguous. The CDR3 spans 14 residues. Trimming pared 3 bases from V and 2 bases from J, leaving 11 bases between. The CDR3 reads CASSFERGPYEQYF. For the CDR3, the DNA is TGTGCCAGCAGTTTCGAACGTGGCCCCTACGAGCAGTACTTC.

This clonotype showed up just a few times. A read error may be the cause here, since a much bigger clone is one base away. Likely a read error: the CDR3 ends without its conserved phenylalanine or tryptophan. The chain carries TRBV7-9 and TRBJ2-7; D unresolved. The CDR3 sequence is 14 residues long. Per the germline V gene, CDR1 is SEHNR and CDR2 is FQNEAQ (reference sequence). Trimming removed 5 bases at V and 3 bases at J, with 14 bases between. The CDR3 loop reads CASSLPGQNYEQYL. The CDR3 DNA reads as TGTGCCAGCAGCCTTCCGGGCCAAAACTACGAGCAGTACCTC.

This clonotype was seen only a few times. This may arise from a read error, as a much more abundant clone is one base away. This chain uses TRBV20-1 with TRBJ2-3, with TRBD1 as a possible D gene (6 bases). V was cut by 2 bases and J by 8 bases, with 17 bases left in between. This CDR3 has 14 amino acids. Germline V gene lookup returns CDR1 DFQATT and CDR2 SNEGSKA (reference sequence). The CDR3 region is CSARPGRGAATQYF. The CDR3 coding sequence is TGCAGTGCTAGACCCGGCAGGGGTGCAGCTACGCAGTATTTT.

The J gene is TRBJ1-4, the V gene TRBV24-1; 10 bases align to TRBD1. The germline V gene has CDR1 KGHDR and CDR2 SFDVKD. The J segment lost 7 bases and the V segment lost 2 bases, leaving 6 bases of the junction unmatched. This CDR3 has 16 amino acids. The CDR3 DNA sequence: TGTGCCACCAGTGATTCCAAGACAGGGGGCGGTGAAAAACTGTTTTTT. Translation gives CATSDSKTGGGEKLFF.

The chain is built from TRBV9 and TRBJ1-2; D is possibly TRBD1 (5 bases). V lost 0 bases, J lost 12 bases, and 15 bases lay in between. The CDR3 covers 13 residues. The germline gives CDR1 SGDLS, CDR2 YYNGEE. Written as DNA, the CDR3 is TGTGCCAGCAGCGTAGAAGACAGCGCCGGAAACACCTTC. It is translated as CASSVEDSAGNTF.